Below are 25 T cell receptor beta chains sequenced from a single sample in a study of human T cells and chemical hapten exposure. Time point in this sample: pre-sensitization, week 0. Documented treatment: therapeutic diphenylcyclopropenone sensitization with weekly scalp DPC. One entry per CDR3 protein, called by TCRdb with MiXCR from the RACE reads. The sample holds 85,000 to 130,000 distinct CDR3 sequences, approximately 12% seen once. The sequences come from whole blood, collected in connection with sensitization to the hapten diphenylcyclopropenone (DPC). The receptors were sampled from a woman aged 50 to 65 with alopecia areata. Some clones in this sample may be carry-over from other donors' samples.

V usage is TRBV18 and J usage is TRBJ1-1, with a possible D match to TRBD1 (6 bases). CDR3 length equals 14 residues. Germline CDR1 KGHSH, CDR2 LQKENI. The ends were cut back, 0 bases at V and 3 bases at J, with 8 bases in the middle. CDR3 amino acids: CASSPPPGDTEAFF. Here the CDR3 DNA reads TGTGCCAGCTCACCACCGCCAGGGGACACTGAAGCTTTCTTT.

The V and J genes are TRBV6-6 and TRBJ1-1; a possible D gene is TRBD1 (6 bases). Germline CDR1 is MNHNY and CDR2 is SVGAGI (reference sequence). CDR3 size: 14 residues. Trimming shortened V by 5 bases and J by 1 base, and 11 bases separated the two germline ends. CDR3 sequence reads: CASSTQGRNTEAFF. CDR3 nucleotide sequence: TGTGCCAGCAGTACACAGGGCCGGAACACTGAAGCTTTCTTT.

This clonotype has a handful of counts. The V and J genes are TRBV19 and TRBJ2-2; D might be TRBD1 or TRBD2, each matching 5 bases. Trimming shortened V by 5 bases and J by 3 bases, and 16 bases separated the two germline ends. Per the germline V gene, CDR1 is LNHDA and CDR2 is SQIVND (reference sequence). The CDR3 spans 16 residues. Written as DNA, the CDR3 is TGTGCCAGTAGTTCGCCGGGACGGAAGTACACCGGGGAGCTGTTTTTT. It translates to CASSSPGRKYTGELFF. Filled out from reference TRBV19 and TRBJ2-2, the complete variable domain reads DGGITQSPKYLFRKEGQNVTLSCEQNLNHDAMYWYRQDPGQGLRLIYYSQIVNDFQKGDIAEGYSVSREKKESFPLTVTSAQKNPTAFYLCASSSPGRKYTGELFFGEGSRLTVL.

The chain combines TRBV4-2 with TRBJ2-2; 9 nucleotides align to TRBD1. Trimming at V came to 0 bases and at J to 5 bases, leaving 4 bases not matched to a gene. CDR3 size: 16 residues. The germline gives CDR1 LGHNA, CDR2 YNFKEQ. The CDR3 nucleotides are TGTGCCAGCAGCCAAGATCGAGACAGGGGGACCGGGGAGCTGTTTTTT. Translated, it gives CASSQDRDRGTGELFF.

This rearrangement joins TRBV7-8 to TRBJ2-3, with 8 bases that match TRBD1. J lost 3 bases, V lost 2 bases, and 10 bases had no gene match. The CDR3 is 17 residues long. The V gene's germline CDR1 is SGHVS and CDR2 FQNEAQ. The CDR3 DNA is TGTGCCAGCAGCTTACCGCAACAGGGGGGCAGGACAGATACGCAGTATTTT. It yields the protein CASSLPQQGGRTDTQYF.

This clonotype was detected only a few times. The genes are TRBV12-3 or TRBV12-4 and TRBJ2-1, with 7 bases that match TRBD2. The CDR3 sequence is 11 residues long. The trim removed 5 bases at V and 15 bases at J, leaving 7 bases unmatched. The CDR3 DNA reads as TGTGCCAGCAGTAGCATAGCGGGTTGGTTCTTC. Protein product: CASSSIAGWFF.

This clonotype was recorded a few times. CDR3 amino acids: CASSSSQANYGYTF. As DNA, the CDR3 is TGTGCCAGCAGCTCATCACAGGCCAACTATGGCTACACCTTC. The chain employs TRBV7-2 and TRBJ1-2; maybe TRBD1 (5 bases). Germline V gene data show CDR1 as SGHTA and CDR2 as FQGNSA. V lost 4 bases and J 2 bases, leaving 11 bases between the germline ends. The CDR3 length is 14 residues.

This CDR3 reads CSARPRTEAFF. CDR3 DNA sequence: TGCAGTGCTAGGCCCCGCACTGAAGCTTTCTTT. The genes are TRBV20-1 and TRBJ1-1; D not resolved. V lost 3 bases, J lost 4 bases, and 6 bases lay in between. This CDR3 is built from 11 residues. Germline lookup yields CDR1 DFQATT and CDR2 SNEGSKA (reference sequence).

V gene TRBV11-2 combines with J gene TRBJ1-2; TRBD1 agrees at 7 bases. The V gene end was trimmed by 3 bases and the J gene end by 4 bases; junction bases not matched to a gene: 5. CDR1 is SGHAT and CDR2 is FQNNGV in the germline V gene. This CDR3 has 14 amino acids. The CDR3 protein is CASSLMDRFYGYTF. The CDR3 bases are TGTGCCAGCAGCTTGATGGACAGGTTCTATGGCTACACCTTC.

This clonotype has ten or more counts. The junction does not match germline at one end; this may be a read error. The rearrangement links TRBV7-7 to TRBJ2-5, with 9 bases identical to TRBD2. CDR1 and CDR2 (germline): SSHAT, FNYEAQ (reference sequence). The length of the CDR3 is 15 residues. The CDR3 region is CASSLGGLAKETQYF. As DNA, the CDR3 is TGTGCTAGCAGCTTAGGGGGACTAGCTAAAGAGACCCAGTACTTC.

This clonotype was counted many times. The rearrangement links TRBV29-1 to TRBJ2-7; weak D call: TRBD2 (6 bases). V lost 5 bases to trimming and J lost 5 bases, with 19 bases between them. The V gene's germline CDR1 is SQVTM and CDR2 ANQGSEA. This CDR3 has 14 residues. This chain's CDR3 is CSVNFSGPLDEQYF. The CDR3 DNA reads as TGCAGCGTTAACTTCAGCGGGCCCCTCGACGAGCAGTACTTC.

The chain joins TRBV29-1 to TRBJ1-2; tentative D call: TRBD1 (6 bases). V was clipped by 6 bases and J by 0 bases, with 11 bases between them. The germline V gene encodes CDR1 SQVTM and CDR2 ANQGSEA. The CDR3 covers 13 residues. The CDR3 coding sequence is TGCAGCGTGTCCGGGACACCTAACTATGGCTACACCTTC. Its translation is CSVSGTPNYGYTF.

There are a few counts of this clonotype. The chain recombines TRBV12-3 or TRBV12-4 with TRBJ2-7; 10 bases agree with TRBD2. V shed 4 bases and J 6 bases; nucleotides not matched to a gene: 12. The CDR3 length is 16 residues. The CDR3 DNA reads TGTGCCAGCAGTTCGCGCTCTCTAGCGGGAGTTCCCGAGCAGTACTTC. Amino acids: CASSSRSLAGVPEQYF.

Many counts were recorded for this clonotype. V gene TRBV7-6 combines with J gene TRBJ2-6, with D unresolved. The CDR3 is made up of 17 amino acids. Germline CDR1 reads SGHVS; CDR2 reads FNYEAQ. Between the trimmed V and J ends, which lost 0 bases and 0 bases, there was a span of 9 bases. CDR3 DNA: TGTGCCAGCAGCTTAGCGGGTCTTAGCTCTGGGGCCAACGTCCTGACTTTC. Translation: CASSLAGLSSGANVLTF.

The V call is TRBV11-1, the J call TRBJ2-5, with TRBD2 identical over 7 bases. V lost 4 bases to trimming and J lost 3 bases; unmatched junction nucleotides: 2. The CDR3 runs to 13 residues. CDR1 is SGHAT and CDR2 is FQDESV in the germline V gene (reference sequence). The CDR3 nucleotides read TGTGCCAGCAGCTCCGGACTAGAAGAGACCCAGTACTTC. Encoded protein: CASSSGLEETQYF.

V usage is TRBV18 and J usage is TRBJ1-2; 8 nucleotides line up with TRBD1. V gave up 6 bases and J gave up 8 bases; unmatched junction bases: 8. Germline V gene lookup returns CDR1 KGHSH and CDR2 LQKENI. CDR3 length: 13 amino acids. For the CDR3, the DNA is TGTGCCAGCTCGCAGGGACAGGAAAGCGGCTACACCTTC. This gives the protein CASSQGQESGYTF. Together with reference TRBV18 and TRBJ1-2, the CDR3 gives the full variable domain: NAGVMQNPRHLVRRRGQEARLRCSPMKGHSHVYWYRQLPEEGLKFMVYLQKENIIDESGMPKERFSAEFPKEGPSILRIQQVVRGDSAAYFCASSQGQESGYTFGSGTRLTVV.

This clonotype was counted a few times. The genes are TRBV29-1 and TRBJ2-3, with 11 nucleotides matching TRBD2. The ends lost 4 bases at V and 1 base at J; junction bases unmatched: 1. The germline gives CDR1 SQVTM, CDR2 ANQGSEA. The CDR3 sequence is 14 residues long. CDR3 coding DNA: TGCAGCGTTGCGACTAGCGGGGGCACAGATACGCAGTATTTT. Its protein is CSVATSGGTDTQYF.

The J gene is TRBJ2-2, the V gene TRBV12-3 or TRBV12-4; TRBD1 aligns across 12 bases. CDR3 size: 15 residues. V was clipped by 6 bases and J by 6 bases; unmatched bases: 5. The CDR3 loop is CASSGDRGQSGELFF. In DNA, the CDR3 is TGTGCCAGCAGCGGGGACAGGGGGCAGTCCGGGGAGCTGTTTTTT.

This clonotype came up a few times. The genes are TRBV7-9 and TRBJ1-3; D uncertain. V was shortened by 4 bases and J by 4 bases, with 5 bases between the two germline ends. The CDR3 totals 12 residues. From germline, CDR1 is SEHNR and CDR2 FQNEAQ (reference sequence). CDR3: CASSSPGNTIYF. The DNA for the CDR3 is TGTGCCAGCAGCTCACCAGGAAACACCATATATTTT.

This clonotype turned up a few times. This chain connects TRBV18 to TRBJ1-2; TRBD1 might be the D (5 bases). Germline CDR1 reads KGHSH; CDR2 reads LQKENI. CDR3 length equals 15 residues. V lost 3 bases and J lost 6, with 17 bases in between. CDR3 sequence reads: CASSPAGTPTDGYTF. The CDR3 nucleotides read TGTGCCAGCTCACCCGCCGGGACGCCCACGGATGGCTACACCTTC.

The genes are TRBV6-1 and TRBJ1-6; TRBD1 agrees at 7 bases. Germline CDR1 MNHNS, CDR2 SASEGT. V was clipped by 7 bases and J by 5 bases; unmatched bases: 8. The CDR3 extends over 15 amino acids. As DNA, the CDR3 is TGTGCCAGCACCGAATGGGGACAGAATAATTCACCCCTCCACTTT. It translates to CASTEWGQNNSPLHF.

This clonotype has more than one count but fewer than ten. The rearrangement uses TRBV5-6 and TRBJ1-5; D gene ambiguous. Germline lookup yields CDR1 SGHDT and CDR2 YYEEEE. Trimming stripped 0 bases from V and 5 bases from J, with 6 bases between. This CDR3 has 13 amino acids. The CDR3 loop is CASSLERDQPQHF. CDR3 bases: TGTGCCAGCAGCTTGGAGAGGGATCAGCCCCAGCATTTT.

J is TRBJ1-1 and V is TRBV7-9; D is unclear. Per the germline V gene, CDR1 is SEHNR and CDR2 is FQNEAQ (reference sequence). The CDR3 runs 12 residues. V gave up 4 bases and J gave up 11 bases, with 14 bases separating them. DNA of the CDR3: TGTGCCAGCAGCTCGCTAACCTATGACGCTTTCTTT. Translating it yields CASSSLTYDAFF.

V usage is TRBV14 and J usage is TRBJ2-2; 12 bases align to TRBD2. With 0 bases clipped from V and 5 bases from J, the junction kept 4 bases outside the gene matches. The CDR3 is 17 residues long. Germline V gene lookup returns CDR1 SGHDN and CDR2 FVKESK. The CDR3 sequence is CASSQDSTSGRTGELFF. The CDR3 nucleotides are TGTGCCAGCAGCCAAGATTCGACTAGCGGGAGAACCGGGGAGCTGTTTTTT.

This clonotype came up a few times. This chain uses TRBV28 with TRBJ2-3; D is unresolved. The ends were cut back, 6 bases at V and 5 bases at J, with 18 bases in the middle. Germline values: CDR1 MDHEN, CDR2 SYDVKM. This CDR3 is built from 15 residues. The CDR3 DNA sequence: TGTGCCAGCAGCTGGGTGACGGCCCTAGGAGATACGCAGTATTTT. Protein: CASSWVTALGDTQYF.